This TCR beta chain was recorded in a study of T cell responses to AZD1222 COVID-19 vaccine. The CDR3 runs 16 residues. Trimming cost V 5 bases and J 2 bases; bases outside gene matches: 7. Per the germline V gene, CDR1 is LNHDA and CDR2 is SQIVND (reference sequence). General observations from the study: No repertoire was sampled before or during the peak T cell response, only after it. White British donors predominated, females outnumbered males, and clonal diversity was possibly underestimated.

The table came from immunoSEQ multiplex PCR; TCRdb's copy has only in-frame clones and leaves some out. This sample has about 110,000 clones; roughly nine tenths occur once, and the top ten carry about 5%. To note about this clone: Its specificity is not known.

The source is an adult who received the AZD1222 COVID-19 vaccine. This chain links TRBV19 with TRBJ2-1; 9 bases are shared with TRBD1. The sample was peripheral blood, taken 28 days after the second AZD1222 dose. As DNA, the CDR3 is TGTGCCAGTAGTCTGTCGACAGGGGGTCCCTACAATGAGCAGTTCTTC. This gives the protein CASSLSTGGPYNEQFF.